What follows is one T cell receptor (beta chain) and its context. Its antigen remains unknown. The sample is drawn from a study of T cell responses to AZD1222 COVID-19 vaccine. From germline, CDR1 is LNHNV and CDR2 YYDKDF (reference sequence). CDR3 length: 14 amino acids. Trimming removed 1 base at V and 2 bases at J, with 6 bases between. Profiling relied on immunoSEQ multiplex PCR, and the TCRdb table lists in-frame clones only, not all of them. The data contain 75,000 to 95,000 clones, 92% of them singletons. Overall study findings and caveats: Spike-specific TCR depth and breadth grew after two AZD1222 doses. None of the repertoires were sampled until the peak T cell response had passed. White British donors predominated, females outnumbered males, and clonal diversity was possibly underestimated.

The sequencing used peripheral blood, collected on day 0 of MenACWY control vaccination. The source is an adult in good health. The chain recombines TRBV15 with TRBJ1-3, with D hard to call. CDR3 residues: CATSRGGAGNTIYF. DNA for the CDR3: TGTGCCACCAGCAGAGGAGGAGCTGGAAACACCATATATTTT.